One sample yielded the 8 T cell receptor beta chains listed below, sequenced in a study of T cell responses to AZD1222 COVID-19 vaccine. Data came from immunoSEQ multiplex PCR; TCRdb stores just in-frame clones and leaves some out. The sample lists approximately 94,000 clones; around 87% were seen once. The sequencing used peripheral blood, collected on day 0 of MenACWY control vaccination. The receptors were sampled from an adult in good health.

This clone was seen only once. CDR3 nucleotides: TGTGCCAGCAGGCCAGGGGATGAGATCACTGAAGCTTTCTTT. It encodes CASRPGDEITEAFF. The genes are TRBV28 and TRBJ1-1; a weak D match, TRBD1 (6 bases). V was trimmed by 6 bases and J by 4 bases, leaving 15 bases between them. The germline V gene encodes CDR1 MDHEN and CDR2 SYDVKM. CDR3 length: 14 residues.

The rearrangement uses TRBV7-8 and TRBJ1-5; D is ambiguous. V was pared by 1 base and J by 5 bases, with 6 bases between. Germline loops: CDR1 SGHVS, CDR2 FQNEAQ. This CDR3 has 13 amino acids. CDR3 loop: CASSLVPDQPQHF. The CDR3 DNA is TGTGCCAGCAGCTTAGTTCCCGATCAGCCCCAGCATTTT.

V gene TRBV7-8 combines with J gene TRBJ2-6; D might be TRBD1 or TRBD2, each matching 5 bases. CDR1 is SGHVS and CDR2 is FQNEAQ in the germline V gene. The CDR3 runs to 16 residues. Trimming stripped 3 bases from V and 0 bases from J, with 9 bases between. CDR3 coding DNA: TGTGCCAGCAGCTTTGAGGGGCCCTCTGGGGCCAACGTCCTGACTTTC. Translating it yields CASSFEGPSGANVLTF. Complete variable domain (other parts from reference TRBV7-8 and TRBJ2-6): GAGVSQSPRYKVAKRGQDVALRCDPISGHVSLFWYQQALGQGPEFLTYFQNEAQLDKSGLPSDRFFAERPEGSVSTLKIQRTQQEDSAVYLCASSFEGPSGANVLTFGAGSRLTVL.

The CDR3 sequence: CASSIAGGHEQYF. DNA for the CDR3: TGTGCCAGTAGTATAGCGGGGGGGCACGAGCAGTACTTC. The genes are TRBV19 and TRBJ2-7, with 8 nucleotides matching TRBD2. Germline V gene lookup returns CDR1 LNHDA and CDR2 SQIVND (reference sequence). With V trimmed by 1 base and J by 5 bases, 1 base remained unmatched. The CDR3 contains 13 residues.

The chain recombines TRBV7-9 with TRBJ2-1; 8 nucleotides match TRBD2. Germline V gene lookup returns CDR1 SEHNR and CDR2 FQNEAQ (reference sequence). With 4 bases clipped from V and 9 bases from J, the junction kept 5 bases outside the gene matches. The CDR3 loop spans 13 amino acids. CDR3 amino acids: CASSSTSDGEQFF. DNA for the CDR3: TGTGCCAGCAGCTCGACTAGCGACGGTGAGCAGTTCTTC.

The chain links TRBV28 to TRBJ2-1, with TRBD2 matching 11 bases. The CDR3 loop spans 17 amino acids. Trimming cost V 4 bases and J 8 bases; bases outside gene matches: 13. In germline, CDR1 is MDHEN, CDR2 SYDVKM. CDR3 residues: CASSSAVLAGVGDEQFF. CDR3 DNA sequence: TGTGCCAGCAGTTCGGCGGTACTAGCGGGAGTGGGCGATGAGCAGTTCTTC. Based on the CDR3 plus reference TRBV28 and TRBJ2-1, the full variable domain is DVKVTQSSRYLVKRTGEKVFLECVQDMDHENMFWYRQDPGLGLRLIYFSYDVKMKEKGDIPEGYSVSREKKERFSLILESASTNQTSMYLCASSSAVLAGVGDEQFFGPGTRLTVL.

The V call is TRBV2, the J call TRBJ1-1; D possibly corresponds to TRBD1 (5 bases). V was clipped by 4 bases and J by 7 bases, with 16 bases between them. The CDR3 is 14 amino acids. Per the germline V gene, CDR1 is SNHLY and CDR2 is FYNNEI. CDR3 nucleotides: TGTGCCAGCAGTGTTTTCGGGGCAGAGAGTGAAGCTTTCTTT. Protein product: CASSVFGAESEAFF.

V is TRBV11-1 and J is TRBJ1-1, with D hard to call. Germline V gene data show CDR1 as SGHAT and CDR2 as FQDESV (reference sequence). Trimming pared 2 bases from V and 4 bases from J, leaving 11 bases between. The CDR3 runs to 14 residues. CDR3 in DNA: TGTGCCAGCAGCTTACGGAGAAGCAGCACTGAAGCTTTCTTT. This gives the protein CASSLRRSSTEAFF.